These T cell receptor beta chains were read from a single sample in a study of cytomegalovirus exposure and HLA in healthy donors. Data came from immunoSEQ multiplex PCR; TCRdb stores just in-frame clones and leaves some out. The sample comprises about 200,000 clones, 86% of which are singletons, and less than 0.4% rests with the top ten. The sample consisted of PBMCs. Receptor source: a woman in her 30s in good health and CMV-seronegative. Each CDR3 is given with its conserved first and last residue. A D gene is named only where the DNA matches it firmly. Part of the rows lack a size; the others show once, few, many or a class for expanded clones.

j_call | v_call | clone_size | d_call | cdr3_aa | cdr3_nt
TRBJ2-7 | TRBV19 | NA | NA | CASSISRGSPLLYEQYF | TGTGCCAGTAGTATCAGTAGGGGCTCACCTTTACTCTACGAGCAGTACTTC
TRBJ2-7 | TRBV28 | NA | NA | CASSFRRVGYEQYF | TGTGCCAGCAGTTTTCGCAGGGTTGGTTACGAGCAGTACTTC
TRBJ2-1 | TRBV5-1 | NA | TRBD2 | CASSLVVLAGGAEQFF | TGCGCCAGCAGCTTGGTGGTTCTAGCGGGAGGGGCTGAGCAGTTCTTC
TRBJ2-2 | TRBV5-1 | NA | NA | CASSSPTGELFF | TGCGCCAGCAGCTCTCCCACCGGGGAGCTGTTTTTT
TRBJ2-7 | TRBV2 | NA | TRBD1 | CASKGNRDSAAYEQYF | TGTGCCAGCAAGGGGAATAGGGACAGTGCGGCCTACGAGCAGTACTTC
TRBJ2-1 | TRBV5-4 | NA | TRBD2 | CASSLSQRDGNEQFF | TGTGCCAGCAGCTTGTCCCAGCGGGACGGCAATGAGCAGTTCTTC
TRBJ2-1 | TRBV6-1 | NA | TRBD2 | CASSEAGGLGNEQFF | TGTGCCAGCAGTGAAGCCGGGGGACTAGGGAATGAGCAGTTCTTC
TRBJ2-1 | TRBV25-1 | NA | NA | CASSAAAGPFTGNEQFF | TGTGCCAGCAGTGCCGCGGCGGGCCCTTTTACGGGCAATGAGCAGTTCTTC
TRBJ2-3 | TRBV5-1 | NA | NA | CASSLAGASTDTQYF | TGCGCCAGCAGCTTGGCCGGTGCGAGCACAGATACGCAGTATTTT
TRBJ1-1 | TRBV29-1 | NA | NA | CSVKLRQGYTEAFF | TGCAGCGTTAAGCTACGCCAGGGGTACACTGAAGCTTTCTTT
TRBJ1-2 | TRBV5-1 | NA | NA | CASSSHQLLREDGYTF | TGCGCCAGCAGCTCCCACCAATTGCTCAGGGAGGATGGCTACACCTTC
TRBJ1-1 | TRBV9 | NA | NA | CASSVIDQGGTEAFF | TGTGCCAGCAGCGTTATAGACCAGGGTGGCACTGAAGCTTTCTTT
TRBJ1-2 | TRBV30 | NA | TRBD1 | CAWSRTGRDGYTF | TGTGCCTGGAGTCGGACAGGGCGGGATGGCTACACCTTC
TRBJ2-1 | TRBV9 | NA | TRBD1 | CASSVVGQGSYNEQFF | TGTGCCAGCAGCGTAGTCGGACAGGGCTCCTACAATGAGCAGTTCTTC
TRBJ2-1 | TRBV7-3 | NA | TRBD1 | CASSFRDRGPSSYNEQFF | TGTGCCAGCAGCTTCCGGGACAGGGGACCGAGCTCCTACAATGAGCAGTTCTTC
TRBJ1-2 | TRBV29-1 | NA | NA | CGEEGDYGYTF | TGCGGAGAGGAGGGAGACTATGGCTACACCTTC
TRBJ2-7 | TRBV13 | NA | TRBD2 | CASSLAGTGGSYEQYF | TGTGCCAGCAGCTTAGCCGGGACGGGGGGCTCCTACGAGCAGTACTTC
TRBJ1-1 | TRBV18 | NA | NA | CASSVMGADTEAFF | TGTGCCAGCTCCGTAATGGGGGCGGACACTGAAGCTTTCTTT
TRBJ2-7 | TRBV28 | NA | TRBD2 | CASSLLGTRNEQYF | TGTGCCAGCAGTTTACTTGGGACTAGAAACGAGCAGTACTTC
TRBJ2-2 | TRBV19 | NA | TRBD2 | CASSIALAGYTGELFF | TGTGCCAGTAGTATAGCGCTAGCGGGGTATACCGGGGAGCTGTTTTTT
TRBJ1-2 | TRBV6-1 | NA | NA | CASSEGVRGYGYTF | TGTGCCAGCAGTGAAGGCGTCAGAGGCTATGGCTACACCTTC
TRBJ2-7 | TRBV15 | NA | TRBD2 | CATGSGLATYEQYF | TGTGCCACCGGTTCGGGACTAGCAACCTACGAGCAGTACTTC
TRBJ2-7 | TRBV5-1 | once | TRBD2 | CASSQQGLAAEQYF | TGCGCCAGCAGCCAGCAGGGACTAGCGGCCGAGCAGTACTTC
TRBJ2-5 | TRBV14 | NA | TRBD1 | CASSQDRGRETQYF | TGTGCCAGCAGCCAGGACAGGGGGCGGGAGACCCAGTACTTC
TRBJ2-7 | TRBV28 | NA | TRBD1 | CASRPGQASEQYF | TGTGCCAGCAGGCCGGGACAGGCCAGCGAGCAGTACTTC
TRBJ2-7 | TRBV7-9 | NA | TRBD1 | CASSISGTGVYEQYF | TGTGCCAGCAGCATTTCGGGGACAGGAGTCTACGAGCAGTACTTC
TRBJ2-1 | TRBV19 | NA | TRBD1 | CASSFRGQVLQFF | TGTGCCAGTAGCTTCCGGGGACAGGTCCTGCAGTTCTTC
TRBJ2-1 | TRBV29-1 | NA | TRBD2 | CSVRRDRTGGEQFF | TGCAGCGTCCGTCGGGACCGAACGGGAGGCGAGCAGTTCTTC
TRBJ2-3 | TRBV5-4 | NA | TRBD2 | CASSPARGGRVDTQYF | TGTGCCAGCAGCCCGGCCAGGGGCGGGAGGGTGGATACGCAGTATTTT
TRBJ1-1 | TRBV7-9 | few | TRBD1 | CASSYGQGTEAFF | TGTGCCAGCAGCTACGGACAGGGCACTGAAGCTTTCTTT
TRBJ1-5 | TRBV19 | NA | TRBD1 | CASSIPGTGFRNQPQHF | TGTGCCAGTAGTATACCCGGGACAGGGTTTCGTAATCAGCCCCAGCATTTT
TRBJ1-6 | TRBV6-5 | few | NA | CASSLGGQGPSPLHF | TGTGCCAGCAGCCTCGGGGGGCAGGGGCCCTCACCCCTCCACTTT
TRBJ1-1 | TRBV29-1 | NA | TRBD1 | CSGQGPLNTEAFF | TGCAGCGGACAGGGACCCTTGAACACTGAAGCTTTCTTT
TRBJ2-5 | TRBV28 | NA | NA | CASTTGQETQYF | TGTGCCAGCACCACCGGGCAAGAGACCCAGTACTTC
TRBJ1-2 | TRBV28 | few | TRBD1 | CASRMGQANYGYTF | TGTGCCAGCAGGATGGGACAGGCAAACTATGGCTACACCTTC
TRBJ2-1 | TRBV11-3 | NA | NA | CASSPGLADNEQFF | TGTGCCAGCAGCCCGGGGTTAGCAGACAATGAGCAGTTCTTC
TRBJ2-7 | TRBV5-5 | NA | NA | CASSLGRAPGEQYF | TGTGCCAGCAGCTTGGGCAGGGCCCCTGGGGAGCAGTACTTC
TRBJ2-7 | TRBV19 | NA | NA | CASSIRGLPGEQYF | TGTGCCAGTAGTATTCGCGGGCTCCCTGGGGAGCAGTACTTC
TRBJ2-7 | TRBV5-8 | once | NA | CASTPPPGRMLYEQYF | TGTGCCAGCACCCCGCCCCCCGGGAGAATGCTCTACGAGCAGTACTTC
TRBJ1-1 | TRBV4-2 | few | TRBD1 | CASSQNRGITEAFF | TGTGCCAGCAGCCAAAACAGGGGGATCACTGAAGCTTTCTTT
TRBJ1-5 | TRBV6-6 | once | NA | CATEQELNQPQHF | TGTGCCACAGAACAGGAACTAAATCAGCCCCAGCATTTT
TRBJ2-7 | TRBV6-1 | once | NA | CASSQSSSYEQYF | TGTGCCAGCTCCCAGTCTAGCTCCTACGAGCAGTACTTC
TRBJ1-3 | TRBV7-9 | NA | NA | CASSSSRGESFGNTIYF | TGTGCCAGCAGCTCGTCTCGCGGGGAGAGCTTTGGAAACACCATATATTTT